Below are 12 T cell receptor beta chains sequenced from a single sample in a study of regulatory T cells in long-lasting Graves disease (dated by TCRdb to the early 2020s). In the paper's terms, the time point label means: persistent/refractory GD, antithyroid drugs over 5 years with positive TRAb. For both TCR sequencing and RNA sequencing, RNA was extracted from PBMCs in TRIzol. The library was generated by multiplex PCR. TCRdb records Illumina HiSeq 4000 as the sequencer. CDR3 regions were amplified by Arm-PCR with iRepertoire HTBI primers to construct TCR beta libraries. The public reads were reanalyzed by TCRdb: fastp trimming at Q25, MiXCR alignment, in-frame beta chains only. Each CDR3 protein appears once, grouped with its most common genes and DNA. For this sample the table gives 500,000 to 700,000 distinct CDR3 sequences, of which about 32% were detected only once. Of the sample, about two fifths falls within the top ten clones.

The sequencing used peripheral blood mononuclear cells (PBMCs), collected when the disease was refractory, from a patient treated with antithyroid drugs. These TCRs come from a female donor with Graves disease.

The table lists this clonotype with a few counts. The DNA of the CDR3 is TGTGCCAGCAGTTACGGAACAGCTAACTATGGCTACACCTTC. It yields the protein CASSYGTANYGYTF. The chain carries TRBV6-5 and TRBJ1-2; D is uncertain. Between the trimmed V and J ends, which lost 2 bases and 0 bases, there was a span of 7 bases. The CDR3 is 14 amino acids. Per germline, CDR1 MNHEY and CDR2 SVGAGI.

This clonotype was seen a single time. The gene calls are TRBV6-2 or TRBV6-3 and TRBJ2-5, with D maybe TRBD2 (5 bases). Trimming stripped 5 bases from V and 2 bases from J, with 18 bases between. Looked up from germline, CDR1 is MNHEY and CDR2 is SVGEGT. The length of the CDR3 is 16 residues. The CDR3 loop reads CASSPYIGLSQETQYF. The CDR3 DNA is TGTGCCAGCAGTCCCTACATCGGACTCTCGCAAGAGACCCAGTACTTC.

J is TRBJ1-5 and V is TRBV19; 11 bases agree with TRBD1. The CDR3 loop spans 17 amino acids. V lost 5 bases and J lost 0; bases outside the gene matches: 6. Germline assignment: CDR1 LNHDA and CDR2 SQIVND (reference sequence). The CDR3 spells CASSRDRGTYSNQPQHF. The CDR3 DNA reads TGTGCCAGTAGTCGGGACAGGGGGACATATAGCAATCAGCCCCAGCATTTT.

This clonotype was counted at least ten times. The genes are TRBV6-2 or TRBV6-3 and TRBJ1-1, with a weak D call TRBD1 (5 bases). The germline V gene encodes CDR1 MNHEY and CDR2 SVGEGT. The CDR3 is 14 residues long. The V and J ends lost 4 bases and 4 bases respectively, with 13 bases between them. The CDR3 DNA reads TGTGCCAGCAGTTTGGGCAGGGTTGGCACTGAAGCTTTCTTT. Translation: CASSLGRVGTEAFF.

This rearrangement joins TRBV28 to TRBJ2-7; D call uncertain. V was shortened by 5 bases and J by 2 bases, with 13 bases between the two germline ends. The germline V gene has CDR1 MDHEN and CDR2 SYDVKM. The CDR3 covers 14 residues. The CDR3 is CASSRTDKTYEQYF. The CDR3 DNA reads as TGTGCCAGCAGTCGGACCGACAAGACCTACGAGCAGTACTTC. Full variable domain (remainder filled in from reference TRBV28 and TRBJ2-7): DVKVTQSSRYLVKRTGEKVFLECVQDMDHENMFWYRQDPGLGLRLIYFSYDVKMKEKGDIPEGYSVSREKKERFSLILESASTNQTSMYLCASSRTDKTYEQYFGPGTRLTVT.

The V and J genes are TRBV12-3 or TRBV12-4 and TRBJ1-2, with D possibly TRBD1 on 5 matching bases. Trimming stripped 5 bases from V and 4 bases from J, with 17 bases between. This CDR3 is 15 amino acids long. This CDR3 reads CASSNWDPTGYGYTF. The CDR3 nucleotides read TGTGCCAGCAGTAACTGGGACCCAACAGGCTATGGCTACACCTTC.

This rearrangement joins TRBV11-2 to TRBJ2-7; 14 bases are a match to TRBD2. From germline, CDR1 is SGHAT and CDR2 FQNNGV. Trimming cost V 5 bases and J 9 bases; bases outside gene matches: 12. This CDR3 has 16 amino acids. CDR3 sequence (DNA): TGTGCCAGCAGCCACGGGACTAGCGGGGGTTCGGTTGGGCAGTACTTC. This translates into CASSHGTSGGSVGQYF.

This clonotype was seen a single time. The chain links TRBV12-3 or TRBV12-4 to TRBJ2-5; the match to TRBD1 covers 10 bases. V shed 6 bases, J shed 5 bases, and the junction held 3 bases outside the gene matches. CDR3 length: 13 residues. The CDR3 reads CASSDRGPETQYF. The CDR3 bases are TGTGCCAGCAGCGACAGGGGGCCGGAGACCCAGTACTTC.

CDR3 sequence reads: CASSIYEQYF. The CDR3 nucleotides are TGTGCCAGCAGTATATACGAGCAGTACTTC. The genes are TRBV6-1 and TRBJ2-7, with D unresolved. CDR1 and CDR2 from the germline V gene are MNHNS and SASEGT. The CDR3 has 10 residues. V lost 5 bases to trimming and J lost 4 bases, with 3 bases between them.

In this sample, this clonotype turned up many times. V usage is TRBV12-3 or TRBV12-4 and J usage is TRBJ1-2; 10 bases map to TRBD1. The CDR3 has 13 amino acids. Trimming removed 5 bases from V and 7 bases from J; junction bases left unmatched: 4. The CDR3 DNA reads TGTGCCAGCAGTAGACAGGGGGCCTTTGGCTACACCTTC. Amino acid sequence: CASSRQGAFGYTF.

This clonotype has at least ten counts. The CDR3 protein is CAISGDSSYEQYF. CDR3 nucleotide sequence: TGTGCCATCAGTGGGGACAGTTCCTACGAGCAGTACTTC. The gene calls are TRBV10-3 and TRBJ2-7; 7 bases match TRBD1. CDR3 length equals 13 residues. Losses at the gene ends were 4 bases for V and 1 base for J; bases not matched to a gene: 1. Germline V gene sequence: CDR1 ENHRY, CDR2 SYGVKD.

This rearrangement joins TRBV5-1 to TRBJ2-7; D uncertain. CDR3 size: 13 residues. Trimming removed 0 bases at V and 6 bases at J, with 10 bases between. Germline CDR1 and CDR2: SGHRS and YFSETQ. This CDR3 reads CASSLGLEAEQYF. CDR3 nucleotide sequence: TGCGCCAGCAGCTTGGGTCTCGAGGCCGAGCAGTACTTC.